The clone carrying this T cell receptor (beta chain) has just a few counts. Its antigen is unknown. A junction end diverges from the germline sequence, so it may reflect a read error. The CDR3 has 17 amino acids. Germline V gene data show CDR1 as SSHAT and CDR2 as FNYEAQ (reference sequence). This record belongs to a study of T cell responses to AZD1222 COVID-19 vaccine. Study results and caveats: Spike-specific TCR depth and breadth grew after two AZD1222 doses. CD4 TCRs associated with vaccination spanned spike, dominating at 160-218 and 743-854. Clonal diversity was possibly underestimated, and the donors were mostly white British, with more females.

Measured with immunoSEQ multiplex PCR; TCRdb has only the in-frame clones, and not every one. The sample has about 140,000 clones, 90% to 95% seen once. The chain employs TRBV7-7 and TRBJ2-1, with 7 bases identical to TRBD1. The sample in question was peripheral blood, obtained after recovery from COVID-19. This clonotype was obtained from an adult who had recovered from COVID-19. The CDR3 DNA reads TGTGCTAGCAGCCCCCGGCCGCTGACAGGGAAGGGGGATGAGCAGTTCTTC. This codes for CASSPRPLTGKGDEQFF.